This T cell receptor beta chain was profiled in a study of follicular helper T cells after annual influenza vaccination (dated by TCRdb to the late 2010s). For the study in its entirety: After each seasonal influenza vaccination, blood was collected on days 0, 7 and 28. To look at recall of cTfh clones, some subjects were tracked through successive annual vaccinations covering the 2013-2014, 2014-2015 and 2015-2016 seasons. One week after vaccination, a second recruited cohort of 12 to 13 subjects (Table S1) displayed a similar ICOS+CD38+ cTfh response. Multi-year samples were available for six subjects, with four spanning two vaccination seasons and two spanning three seasons. The 2013-2014 samples were cryopreserved, while the 2015 samples were processed right after collection. What the work shows at the level of the full study, not this receptor alone: In evaluating whether influenza clones were enriched, the possibility that the far larger non-cTfh compartments were undersampled could not be ruled out. ICOS+CD38+ cTfh clonality correlated with the frequency of that population, and its change correlated with the change in circulating plasmablast frequency. With successive annual vaccinations, a recurrent oligoclonal ICOS+CD38+ cTfh response was recalled, and this response contained tetramer and AIM influenza-specific clonotypes. Day 7 ICOS+CD38+ clones were most often found later in ICOS-CD38- cTfh, suggesting that subset may serve as a memory reservoir. Productive TCRB sequences were recovered from only about 8.5-23% of analyzed cells, so rare clonotypes could not be sampled.

Adults were given seasonal inactivated influenza vaccine (Fluvarix), and sorted blood CD4 subsets were followed by TCRB sequencing before and after vaccination. To be eligible, subjects had to live in the community and must not have received influenza vaccine in the previous 6 months. Reasons for exclusion included contraindications to influenza vaccine, substance abuse, HIV/AIDS, active malignancy, immunomodulatory medication, and active illness such as respiratory infection. Between 40 and 100 mL of blood was sampled per time point. PBMC were isolated using Ficoll-Paque PLUS or SepMate separation. CXCR5- memory CD4 T cells were sorted as a comparison non-Tfh subset. Cell subsets were sorted from PBMC on a BD FACS Aria before DNA extraction. Receptor libraries were prepared by the immunoSEQ multiplex PCR assay. Adaptive Biotechnologies carried out TCRB amplification, library preparation, sequencing and preliminary bioinformatics at Survey level resolution. In the original analysis: Clonality was calculated in R as 1 minus normalized Shannon entropy, and the Gini index was calculated with the R package ineq. The overlap score was defined as the summed counts of shared sequences divided by the total counts of all sequences in both compared samples. Significance of shared clonotypes was assessed by Fisher's exact test, with a theoretical repertoire of 10^7 TCRB sequences assumed. The clones in this table, taken by TCRdb from immuneACCESS, are in-frame only. Not every clone is retained; where verified, under half of the shortfall comes from an unresolved V gene, and the cause of the rest is unknown. That table is the source of V, J and clone size, and D and trimming were worked out from the DNA. Within this sample are some 11,000 clones, with 82% of them counted one time only. The top ten clonotypes cover roughly 0.9% of the sample.

This clone has only one observation. The antigen it binds to is not known. Base-call qualities are not available, and no considerably larger clone is one nucleotide away. The CDR3 covers 16 residues, taking in both the cysteine and the phenylalanine. Solely the CDR3 DNA is kept, with 48 bases framed from the first base. The trim is 0 bases for V and 5 bases for J, with a gap of 15 bases between the germline ends. CDR1 and CDR2 are drawn from the germline V gene: SGHTS, YDEGEE. The material was CXCR5- memory CD4+ T cells sorted from blood, obtained 6 weeks after influenza vaccination. The cell subset or site label, read with the paper, signifies: CXCR5- memory CD4 T cells. This clonotype was obtained from an adult who received the influenza vaccine. The chain links TRBV5-8 with TRBJ1-5; a weak D assignment points to TRBD1 (5 bases agree). The CDR3 region: CASSLVGGFEYQPQHF. The bases read TGTGCCAGCAGCTTGGTCGGGGGTTTCGAGTATCAGCCCCAGCATTTT.